The 31 T cell receptor beta chains reported below all come from one sample, sequenced in a study of blood T cells in healthy people across ages (dated by TCRdb to the mid-2010s). The library was generated by 5' RACE. Sequencing was performed on an Illumina HiSeq 2500. The second PCR ran for roughly 7 to 12 cycles and used a J-beta primer mix along with a sample-barcoded 5' primer. Clones were called with MiXCR by TCRdb after fastp trimmed the public reads at Q25, and only in-frame beta chains were retained. One record per CDR3 amino acid sequence lists the most common genes and DNA. This sample comprises 700,000 to 1,000,000 distinct CDR3 sequences, under 45% of them detected only once. Roughly 19% of the sample lies in the top ten. The specimen sequenced was blood. These receptors came from a man in his sixties in good health.

The chain recombines TRBV3-1 with TRBJ2-7; 9 bases fit TRBD1. Looked up from germline, CDR1 is LGHDT and CDR2 is YNNKEL (reference sequence). V shed 4 bases, J shed 2 bases, and the junction held 12 bases outside the gene matches. This CDR3 has 17 residues. For the CDR3, the DNA is TGTGCCAGCAGCCGGACAACCGGGACAGGGTTTGCCTACGAGCAGTACTTC. It yields the protein CASSRTTGTGFAYEQYF.

This clonotype was picked up a small number of times. The CDR3 here is CASSYVQYYEQYF. CDR3 coding DNA: TGTGCCAGCAGTTACGTACAGTACTACGAGCAGTACTTC. This chain links TRBV6-2 or TRBV6-3 with TRBJ2-7; D is undetermined. Trimming took 2 bases from V and 3 from J, leaving 8 bases between them. Germline V gene sequence: CDR1 MNHEY, CDR2 SVGEGT. This CDR3 spans 13 amino acids.

This chain connects TRBV12-3 or TRBV12-4 to TRBJ2-3; the match to TRBD2 covers 9 bases. V shed 6 bases and J 3 bases; nucleotides not matched to a gene: 10. The CDR3 length is 16 residues. The DNA of the CDR3 is TGTGCCAGCAGCCCCATTGGTGCGGGGGGGACAGATACGCAGTATTTT. Protein product: CASSPIGAGGTDTQYF.

Note on this clonotype: The junction differs from germline at one of its ends, possibly a read error. This chain links TRBV6-1 with TRBJ2-1, with D perhaps being TRBD1 or TRBD2 (6 bases each). The CDR3 contains 16 residues. Germline values: CDR1 MNHNS, CDR2 SASEGT. The CDR3 DNA reads as TGTGCCAGCAGAGGTCTGCAGGGGAGGAACTACAGTGAGCAGTTCTTC. Translated: CASRGLQGRNYSEQFF.

The rearrangement joins TRBV14 to TRBJ2-2, with a tentative D call TRBD1 (5 bases). V lost 3 bases and J 7 bases, leaving 15 bases between the germline ends. The germline V gene has CDR1 SGHDN and CDR2 FVKESK. The CDR3 has 15 residues. The DNA for the CDR3 is TGTGCCAGCAGCCACCCAAATCAGGGCAACGGGGAGCTGTTTTTT. It is translated as CASSHPNQGNGELFF.

This chain uses TRBV14 with TRBJ2-7; unclear D gene. The CDR3 loop spans 13 amino acids. Trimming stripped 0 bases from V and 4 bases from J, with 7 bases between. Germline V gives CDR1 SGHDN, CDR2 FVKESK. CDR3 residues: CASSQDESYEQYF. CDR3 nucleotide sequence: TGTGCCAGCAGCCAAGATGAAAGTTACGAGCAGTACTTC.

This chain connects TRBV7-9 to TRBJ2-3, with TRBD2 matching over 13 bases. The CDR3 spans 15 residues. Germline V gene lookup returns CDR1 SEHNR and CDR2 FQNEAQ (reference sequence). J gave up 9 bases and V 4 bases, and 7 bases lay outside the gene matches. CDR3 sequence reads: CASSSGTSGEDTQYF. DNA of the CDR3: TGTGCCAGCAGCTCCGGGACTAGCGGGGAAGACACGCAGTATTTT.

The chain employs TRBV5-1 and TRBJ2-7, with D perhaps TRBD1 (6 bases). Gene TRBJ2-5 matches the end of the DNA better, so the J call may be wrong. This CDR3 has 15 amino acids. Per the germline V gene, CDR1 is SGHRS and CDR2 is YFSETQ. DNA for the CDR3: TGCGCCAGCAGCTGGGGGCAGGGAATCTCAGAGACCCAGTACTTC. It is translated as CASSWGQGISETQYF.

Worth noting for this clonotype: Mismatch with germline at one junction end may stem from a read error. Here the CDR3 reads CTSSLDRVSYEQYF. The CDR3 DNA sequence: TGTACCAGCAGTTTGGACAGGGTTAGCTACGAGCAGTACTTC. The chain carries TRBV28 and TRBJ2-7, with 8 nucleotides matching TRBD1. Germline values: CDR1 MDHEN, CDR2 SYDVKM. The CDR3 contains 14 residues.

The sample holds one count of this clonotype. This sequence joins TRBV5-1 and TRBJ2-4, with 8 bases fitting TRBD2. The CDR3 is 16 amino acids. V was pared by 4 bases and J by 13 bases, with 19 bases of the junction left unmatched. The germline CDR1 and CDR2 sequences are SGHRS and YFSETQ. The CDR3 is CASSPGAGGDHREQYF. CDR3 in DNA: TGCGCCAGCAGCCCCGGGGCGGGGGGCGATCACCGGGAGCAGTACTTC. The whole variable domain, filled in from reference TRBV5-1 and TRBJ2-4, reads KAGVTQTPRYLIKTRGQQVTLSCSPISGHRSVSWYQQTPGQGLQFLFEYFSETQRNKGNFPGRFSGRQFSNSRSEMNVSTLELGDSALYLCASSPGAGGDHREQYFGAGTRLSVL.

The chain joins TRBV5-6 to TRBJ1-6; TRBD1 matches 7 bases. The germline V gene has CDR1 SGHDT and CDR2 YYEEEE. The CDR3 is 15 residues long. V lost 3 bases, J lost 4 bases, and 4 bases stayed unmatched. The chain's CDR3 is CASSSKDRYNSPLHF. CDR3 bases: TGTGCCAGCAGCTCAAAGGACAGGTATAATTCACCCCTCCACTTT.

The DNA of the CDR3 is TGTGCCAGCAGAACCTTCAATGAGCAGTTCTTC. This encodes CASRTFNEQFF. The chain joins TRBV7-9 to TRBJ2-1; no clear D. V was trimmed by 6 bases and J by 6 bases, leaving 6 bases between them. CDR3 size: 11 residues. Germline lookup yields CDR1 SEHNR and CDR2 FQNEAQ (reference sequence).

V is TRBV18 and J is TRBJ1-4, with 7 bases matching TRBD1. With 3 bases clipped from V and 4 bases from J, the junction kept 5 bases outside the gene matches. The CDR3 loop spans 15 amino acids. CDR1 and CDR2 (germline): KGHSH, LQKENI. CDR3: CASSPPGQYNEKLFF. Written as DNA, the CDR3 is TGTGCCAGCTCACCCCCGGGACAGTATAATGAAAAACTGTTTTTT.

V is TRBV2 and J is TRBJ2-1; TRBD1 matches at 12 bases. This CDR3 has 15 amino acids. V lost 6 bases, J lost 8 bases, and 8 bases stayed unmatched. The germline CDR1 and CDR2 sequences are SNHLY and FYNNEI. DNA of the CDR3: TGTGCCAGCAGGGGGGACAGGGGGCGCAATCATGAGCAGTTCTTC. The encoded protein is CASRGDRGRNHEQFF.

V gene TRBV6-2 or TRBV6-3 combines with J gene TRBJ1-5, with 10 bases fitting TRBD1. Germline CDR1 is MNHEY and CDR2 is SVGEGT. The V segment lost 6 bases and the J segment 3 bases; nucleotides outside the gene matches: 5. CDR3 length: 15 residues. In nucleotides, the CDR3 is TGTGCCAGCAGACTGACAGGGGGCATCAATCAGCCCCAGCATTTT. Encoded protein: CASRLTGGINQPQHF.

A few counts support this clonotype. The chain is built from TRBV7-2 and TRBJ2-7; D is perhaps TRBD1 (5 bases). The CDR3 covers 14 residues. Germline V gene sequence: CDR1 SGHTA, CDR2 FQGNSA. V was cut by 1 base and J by 5 bases, with 12 bases left in between. The CDR3 is CASSLDSGLHEQYF. The CDR3 region has the DNA TGTGCCAGCAGCTTAGATTCAGGGCTCCACGAGCAGTACTTC.

This chain uses TRBV4-1 with TRBJ2-1, with 10 bases identical to TRBD2. The CDR3 spans 18 residues. In germline, CDR1 is MGHRA, CDR2 YSYEKL. V was pared by 1 base and J by 2 bases, with 8 bases of the junction left unmatched. The CDR3 coding sequence is TGCGCCAGCAGCCAAGTTGATCTTGGACTAGCGGCCTACAATGAGCAGTTCTTC. Its protein is CASSQVDLGLAAYNEQFF.

This clonotype was seen a few times. This rearrangement joins TRBV20-1 to TRBJ2-5, with 8 bases that match TRBD2. The J call is uncertain, as TRBJ2-7 better fits the DNA end. Germline CDR1 and CDR2: DFQATT and SNEGSKA (reference sequence). The CDR3 has 14 amino acids. CDR3 region: CSAEGGRGVYEQYF. The CDR3 bases are TGCAGTGCTGAGGGCGGGCGGGGGGTCTACGAGCAGTACTTC.

The rearrangement joins TRBV5-7 to TRBJ2-7, with TRBD1 matching 9 bases. TRBV5-7 belongs to the ORF category, with a function that is uncertain. CDR3 length: 19 amino acids. Unmatched junction bases numbered 15, after V lost 2 bases and J lost 0 bases. The CDR3 sequence is CASSFWDRAIRGRSYEQYF. In nucleotides, the CDR3 is TGTGCCAGCAGCTTCTGGGACAGGGCGATCAGGGGTCGCTCCTACGAGCAGTACTTC.

This clonotype came up a few times. The V and J genes are TRBV7-6 and TRBJ2-3; 7 bases line up with TRBD1. The CDR3 totals 14 residues. Trimming cost V 2 bases and J 9 bases; bases outside gene matches: 8. CDR1 and CDR2 from the germline V gene are SGHVS and FNYEAQ. CDR3 in DNA: TGTGCCAGCAGCTTAACCTTACAGGGGAGCACGCAGTATTTT. It codes for CASSLTLQGSTQYF. Looking up the rest from reference TRBV7-6 and TRBJ2-3 gives the full variable domain: GAGVSQSPRYKVTKRGQDVALRCDPISGHVSLYWYRQALGQGPEFLTYFNYEAQQDKSGLPNDRFSAERPEGSISTLTIQRTEQRDSAMYRCASSLTLQGSTQYFGPGTRLTVL.

A remark on this clonotype: Sequence at one end of the junction differs from germline and may be a read error. V is TRBV28 and J is TRBJ1-2, with no clear D. Germline loops: CDR1 MDHEN, CDR2 SYDVKM. This CDR3 is 12 amino acids long. In DNA form, the CDR3 reads TGTGCCTGCAGTTTACGTGGATATGGCTACACCTTC. This codes for CACSLRGYGYTF.

As regards this clonotype: One junction end disagrees with the germline gene, perhaps due to a read error. This rearrangement joins TRBV6-2 or TRBV6-3 to TRBJ1-2; a possible D gene is TRBD1 (5 bases). In germline, CDR1 is MNHEY, CDR2 SVGEGT. This CDR3 has 13 amino acids. The CDR3 reads CASSDSWGPGYTF. For the CDR3, the DNA is TGTGCCAGCAGTGACTCTTGGGGCCCTGGCTACACCTTC.

The rearrangement links TRBV7-2 to TRBJ2-7, with TRBD2 as a possible D gene (6 bases). The CDR3 has 13 residues. Germline V gene lookup returns CDR1 SGHTA and CDR2 FQGNSA. V was pared by 5 bases and J by 6 bases, with 14 bases between. CDR3 in amino acids: CASSMAGLGEQYF. The CDR3 DNA sequence: TGTGCCAGCAGCATGGCGGGGCTGGGCGAGCAGTACTTC.

The rearrangement links TRBV6-6 to TRBJ2-4; no clear D. The J call may be wrong; the DNA end is better matched by TRBJ2-5. The CDR3 spans 14 residues. CDR1 is MNHNY, CDR2 SVGAGI, per germline (reference sequence). CDR3: CASSYSNSQETQYF. CDR3 coding DNA: TGTGCCAGCAGTTACTCGAACAGCCAAGAGACCCAGTACTTC.

This chain links TRBV7-9 with TRBJ2-3, with 10 bases that match TRBD2. Per germline, CDR1 SEHNR and CDR2 FQNEAQ (reference sequence). CDR3 size: 16 residues. J lost 2 bases, V lost 0 bases, and 2 bases had no gene match. The CDR3 DNA sequence: TGTGCCAGCAGCTTAGCTACTAGCGGGACCACAGATACGCAGTATTTT. This gives the protein CASSLATSGTTDTQYF.

V usage is TRBV12-3 or TRBV12-4 and J usage is TRBJ1-5; possibly TRBD1 for D (5 bases). The CDR3 consists of 12 residues. Trimming removed 8 bases at V and 5 bases at J, with 10 bases between. CDR3 sequence (DNA): TGTGCCAGCGGGACCAGGGATCAGCCCCAGCATTTT. Translation: CASGTRDQPQHF.

The chain has TRBV7-9 and TRBJ1-5; D uncertain. This CDR3 is 15 amino acids long. Per the germline V gene, CDR1 is SEHNR and CDR2 is FQNEAQ (reference sequence). Trimming removed 2 bases from V and 5 bases from J, with 13 bases in between. The CDR3: CASSLSDGVDQPQHF. As DNA, the CDR3 is TGTGCCAGCAGCTTATCTGACGGTGTCGATCAGCCCCAGCATTTT. The variable domain in full, completed from reference TRBV7-9 and TRBJ1-5, reads DTGVSQNPRHKITKRGQNVTFRCDPISEHNRLYWYRQTLGQGPEFLTYFQNEAQLEKSRLLSDRFSAERPKGSFSTLEIQRTEQGDSAMYLCASSLSDGVDQPQHFGDGTRLSIL.

This clonotype was seen more than once but under ten times. The chain recombines TRBV25-1 with TRBJ2-5; 7 nucleotides align to TRBD1. The J call may be mistaken, given a closer DNA end match to TRBJ2-7. CDR1 MGHDK and CDR2 SYGVNS come from the germline V gene. The CDR3 totals 14 residues. CDR3 sequence reads: CASSPPGQSAEQYF. The CDR3 DNA sequence: TGTGCCAGCAGTCCCCCGGGACAGAGTGCCGAGCAGTACTTC.

The chain recombines TRBV5-1 with TRBJ2-1; TRBD2 is a possible D gene (5 bases). The germline gives CDR1 SGHRS, CDR2 YFSETQ. The CDR3 is made up of 15 amino acids. The V end lost 4 bases, the J end lost 10 bases, and 21 bases lay between the germline ends. CDR3 residues: CASSPSGRSDVEQFF. Here the CDR3 DNA reads TGCGCCAGCAGCCCCAGCGGCCGGTCAGACGTAGAGCAGTTCTTC.

This clonotype was seen a handful of times. V is TRBV27 and J is TRBJ2-1; TRBD1 matches at 9 bases. This CDR3 is built from 18 residues. CDR1 and CDR2 (germline): MNHEY, SMNVEV (reference sequence). Trimming at V came to 4 bases and at J to 3 bases, leaving 13 bases not matched to a gene. CDR3 region: CASSSTPGQGGHYNEQFF. In nucleotides, the CDR3 is TGTGCCAGCAGTTCCACCCCGGGACAGGGCGGGCACTACAATGAGCAGTTCTTC.

The rearrangement joins TRBV6-2 or TRBV6-3 to TRBJ2-2; 8 positions agree with TRBD1. With V trimmed by 6 bases and J by 6 bases, 9 bases remained unmatched. Germline V gene lookup returns CDR1 MNHEY and CDR2 SVGEGT. The CDR3 extends over 15 amino acids. Here the CDR3 DNA reads TGTGCCAGCAGAAACGGACAGGGATGGGCCGGGGAGCTGTTTTTT. Its protein product is CASRNGQGWAGELFF.